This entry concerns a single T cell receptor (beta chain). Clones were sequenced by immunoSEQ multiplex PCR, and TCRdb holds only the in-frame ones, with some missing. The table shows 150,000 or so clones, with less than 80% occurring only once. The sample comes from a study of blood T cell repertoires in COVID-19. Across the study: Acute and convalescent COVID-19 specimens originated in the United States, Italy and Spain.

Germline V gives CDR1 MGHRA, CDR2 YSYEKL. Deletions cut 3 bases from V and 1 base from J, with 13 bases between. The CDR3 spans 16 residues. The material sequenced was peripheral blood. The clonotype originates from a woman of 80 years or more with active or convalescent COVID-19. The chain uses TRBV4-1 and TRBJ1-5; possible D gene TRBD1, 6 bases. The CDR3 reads CASSQLTGGSNQPQHF. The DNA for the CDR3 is TGCGCCAGCAGCCAGTTGACAGGCGGCAGCAATCAGCCCCAGCATTTT.